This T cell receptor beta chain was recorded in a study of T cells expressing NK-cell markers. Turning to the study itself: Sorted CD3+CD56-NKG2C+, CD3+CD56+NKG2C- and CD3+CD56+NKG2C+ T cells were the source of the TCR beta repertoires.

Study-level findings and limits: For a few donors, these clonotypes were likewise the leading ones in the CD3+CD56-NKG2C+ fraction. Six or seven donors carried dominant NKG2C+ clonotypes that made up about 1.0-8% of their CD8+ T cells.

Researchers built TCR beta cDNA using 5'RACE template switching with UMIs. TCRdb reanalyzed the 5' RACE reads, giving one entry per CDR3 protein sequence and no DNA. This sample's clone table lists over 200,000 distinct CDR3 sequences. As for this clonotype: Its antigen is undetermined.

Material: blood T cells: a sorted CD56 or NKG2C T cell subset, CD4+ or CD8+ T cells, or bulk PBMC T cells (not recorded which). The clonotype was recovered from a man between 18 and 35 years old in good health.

The CDR3 protein is CASSLIIQVASYEQYF. This chain connects TRBV12-3 or TRBV12-4 to TRBJ2-7. This CDR3 contains 16 residues.